Presented here are 29 T cell receptor beta chains from one specimen sequenced in a study of blood T cell repertoires in COVID-19. Measured with immunoSEQ multiplex PCR; TCRdb has only the in-frame clones, and not every one. The table lists roughly 330,000 clones, around 88% of them singletons. The sample was peripheral blood. The receptor source for this set is a woman aged 45-60 years with acute or convalescent COVID-19.

The chain carries TRBV19 and TRBJ2-7, with no clear D. Germline lookup yields CDR1 LNHDA and CDR2 SQIVND (reference sequence). The CDR3 covers 13 residues. V lost 3 bases and J 2 bases, leaving 8 bases between the germline ends. The CDR3 DNA follows: TGTGCCAGTAGTATCCAGGCAGCCTACGAGCAGTACTTC. Translation gives CASSIQAAYEQYF.

This rearrangement joins TRBV28 to TRBJ2-5; D is possibly TRBD1 (5 bases). V lost 5 bases and J 7 bases, leaving 14 bases between the germline ends. The CDR3 extends over 13 amino acids. The germline V gene has CDR1 MDHEN and CDR2 SYDVKM. The CDR3 loop reads CASSTKAQGTQYF. CDR3 bases: TGTGCCAGCAGTACGAAAGCCCAGGGGACCCAGTACTTC.

This sequence joins TRBV19 and TRBJ1-5, with D uncertain. The CDR3 length is 16 residues. The V and J ends lost 10 bases and 1 base respectively, with 20 bases between them. Germline assignment: CDR1 LNHDA and CDR2 SQIVND (reference sequence). In DNA, the CDR3 is TGTGCCACCATCGATCCGGGTTCATGGAGCAATCAGCCCCAGCATTTT. It codes for CATIDPGSWSNQPQHF. Supplemented by reference TRBV19 and TRBJ1-5, the full variable domain reads DGGITQSPKYLFRKEGQNVTLSCEQNLNHDAMYWYRQDPGQGLRLIYYSQIVNDFQKGDIAEGYSVSREKKESFPLTVTSAQKNPTAFYLCATIDPGSWSNQPQHFGDGTRLSIL.

The chain employs TRBV18 and TRBJ2-7, with 14 nucleotides matching TRBD2. V trimming: 4 bases; J trimming: 4 bases; junction bases outside the gene matches: 6. Germline values: CDR1 KGHSH, CDR2 LQKENI. CDR3 size: 16 residues. The CDR3 region has the DNA TGTGCCAGCTCACTCGGGACTAGCGGGAGTAGGTACGAGCAGTACTTC. Translating gives CASSLGTSGSRYEQYF.

This chain uses TRBV27 with TRBJ2-7; TRBD1 matches 8 bases. The CDR3 sequence is 14 residues long. The germline V gene has CDR1 MNHEY and CDR2 SMNVEV (reference sequence). V lost 6 bases and J lost 3; bases outside the gene matches: 7. Written as DNA, the CDR3 is TGTGCCAGCAGGGACAGGGAGGCGGGCTACGAGCAGTACTTC. Protein product: CASRDREAGYEQYF.

This clone was picked up one time. In DNA form, the CDR3 reads TGCGCCAGCCAAAAGCAGAATCCCCAGGGGGCGCGATTCGGGCACGAGCAGTACTTC. Translation: CASQKQNPQGARFGHEQYF. V usage is TRBV4-1 and J usage is TRBJ2-7, with 8 bases lining up with TRBD1. This CDR3 contains 19 residues. With V trimmed by 8 bases and J by 5 bases, 26 bases remained unmatched. Per germline, CDR1 MGHRA and CDR2 YSYEKL.

V is TRBV5-1 and J is TRBJ2-1; unclear D gene. Trimming cost V 4 bases and J 3 bases, with 8 bases left between them. Germline CDR1 SGHRS, CDR2 YFSETQ. This CDR3 has 13 amino acids. The CDR3 loop is CASSADNYNEQFF. The CDR3 DNA follows: TGCGCCAGCAGCGCCGACAACTACAATGAGCAGTTCTTC. The entire variable domain, with the rest obtained from reference TRBV5-1 and TRBJ2-1, is as follows: KAGVTQTPRYLIKTRGQQVTLSCSPISGHRSVSWYQQTPGQGLQFLFEYFSETQRNKGNFPGRFSGRQFSNSRSEMNVSTLELGDSALYLCASSADNYNEQFFGPGTRLTVL.

On this clone: In the same sample, other DNA sequences code for this CDR3. The rearrangement uses TRBV5-6 and TRBJ1-1, with TRBD1 matching over 7 bases. CDR1 and CDR2 from the germline V gene are SGHDT and YYEEEE. V lost 1 base, J lost 2 bases, and 2 bases stayed unmatched. There are 14 residues in the CDR3. The CDR3, as DNA: TGTGCCAGCAGCTTGCAGGGGGGAAACACTGAAGCTTTCTTT. This codes for CASSLQGGNTEAFF.

This clone was recorded once. The chain uses TRBV27 and TRBJ1-2; TRBD1 is a possible D gene (6 bases). The CDR3 is 14 amino acids. Trimming took 6 bases from V and 5 from J, leaving 16 bases between them. Germline CDR1 is MNHEY and CDR2 is SMNVEV (reference sequence). CDR3: CASRSQGIGYGYTF. CDR3 bases: TGTGCCAGCAGATCCCAGGGGATAGGATATGGCTACACCTTC.

J is TRBJ2-1 and V is TRBV5-8, with 10 bases lining up with TRBD1. In germline, CDR1 is SGHTS, CDR2 YDEGEE. V was pared by 4 bases and J by 9 bases, with 1 base of the junction left unmatched. There are 12 residues in the CDR3. CDR3 protein: CASSRQGAEQFF. In DNA, the CDR3 is TGTGCCAGCAGCAGACAGGGGGCTGAGCAGTTCTTC.

In this sample, this clone turned up once. J is TRBJ1-5 and V is TRBV24-1; TRBD1 aligns across 9 bases. The CDR3 has 12 residues. J gave up 4 bases and V 9 bases, and 0 bases lay outside the gene matches. Looked up from germline, CDR1 is KGHDR and CDR2 is SFDVKD. The CDR3 region has the DNA TGTGCCACCGGGACAGGGAATCAGCCCCAGCATTTT. It specifies CATGTGNQPQHF.

A remark on this clone: In the same sample, other DNA sequences code for this CDR3. V usage is TRBV11-3 and J usage is TRBJ2-7, with 11 bases lining up with TRBD1. CDR1 is SGHNT and CDR2 is YENEEA in the germline V gene. Trimming at V came to 5 bases and at J to 5 bases, leaving 8 bases not matched to a gene. CDR3 length: 15 amino acids. CDR3 in DNA: TGTGCCAGCAGCCCTAGAGGGACAGGGGGGAACGAGCAGTACTTC. Translation gives CASSPRGTGGNEQYF.

The chain is built from TRBV5-4 and TRBJ1-3; D not certain. In germline, CDR1 is SGHNT, CDR2 YYREEE (reference sequence). CDR3 length: 17 residues. V lost 0 bases and J lost 0, with 13 bases in between. The CDR3 DNA reads as TGTGCCAGCAGCTTGGCCCCTAAAACGGGCTCTGGAAACACCATATATTTT. Protein product: CASSLAPKTGSGNTIYF.

J is TRBJ1-2 and V is TRBV9, with TRBD1 matching 11 bases. V trimming: 4 bases; J trimming: 4 bases; junction bases outside the gene matches: 6. The CDR3 is 15 residues long. Germline V gene lookup returns CDR1 SGDLS and CDR2 YYNGEE. CDR3 nucleotides: TGTGCCAGCAGCCCACGGACAGGGGGCGGCTATGGCTACACCTTC. This translates into CASSPRTGGGYGYTF. Drawing the rest from reference TRBV9 and TRBJ1-2, the complete variable domain is DSGVTQTPKHLITATGQRVTLRCSPRSGDLSVYWYQQSLDQGLQFLIQYYNGEERAKGNILERFSAQQFPDLHSELNLSSLELGDSALYFCASSPRTGGGYGYTFGSGTRLTVV.

V is TRBV30 and J is TRBJ1-1, with TRBD1 as a possible D gene (5 bases). Trimming took off 3 bases at V and 1 base at J, with 12 bases between the two ends. The CDR3 has 14 amino acids. Germline V CDR1 and CDR2: GTSNPN, SVGIG (reference sequence). CDR3 protein: CAWSKGQANTEAFF. CDR3 sequence (DNA): TGTGCCTGGAGCAAGGGGCAGGCGAACACTGAAGCTTTCTTT.

The rearrangement joins TRBV19 to TRBJ2-7; unclear D gene. This CDR3 comprises 13 residues. Germline V gene lookup returns CDR1 LNHDA and CDR2 SQIVND (reference sequence). Trimming took off 6 bases at V and 2 bases at J, with 11 bases between the two ends. Here the CDR3 reads CASRESGTYEQYF. DNA for the CDR3: TGTGCCAGTAGGGAGTCGGGTACCTACGAGCAGTACTTC.

The chain uses TRBV7-9 and TRBJ2-7, with 15 bases aligning to TRBD2. The trim removed 8 bases at V and 2 bases at J, leaving 7 bases unmatched. CDR1 and CDR2 (germline): SEHNR, FQNEAQ (reference sequence). The CDR3 has 16 amino acids. The CDR3 DNA reads as TGTGCCAGCGGACTAGCGGGAGGGCCGGTCGCCTACGAGCAGTACTTC. It codes for CASGLAGGPVAYEQYF.

This chain uses TRBV5-4 with TRBJ2-7; 10 nucleotides align to TRBD1. The J segment lost 7 bases and the V segment lost 1 base, leaving 8 bases of the junction unmatched. Looked up from germline, CDR1 is SGHNT and CDR2 is YYREEE (reference sequence). The CDR3 length is 15 residues. The CDR3 here is CASSLRQGAILEQYF. The CDR3 DNA reads TGTGCCAGCAGCTTGAGACAGGGGGCTATTTTAGAGCAGTACTTC.

The V gene is TRBV19, the J gene TRBJ1-1; 8 nucleotides align to TRBD1. Germline V gene data show CDR1 as LNHDA and CDR2 as SQIVND (reference sequence). The CDR3 consists of 15 residues. V was clipped by 2 bases and J by 1 base; unmatched bases: 3. CDR3 bases: TGTGCCAGTAGTATATTAGGACAGGGGAACACTGAAGCTTTCTTT. Protein: CASSILGQGNTEAFF.

In this sample, this clone turned up a few times. The chain joins TRBV18 to TRBJ2-1, with TRBD2 matching 14 bases. V shed 4 bases and J 10 bases; nucleotides not matched to a gene: 6. This CDR3 has 15 amino acids. Germline V gene lookup returns CDR1 KGHSH and CDR2 LQKENI. CDR3 sequence reads: CASSQGLAGAGEQFF. CDR3 nucleotides: TGTGCCAGCTCACAGGGACTAGCGGGAGCTGGAGAGCAGTTCTTC.

The gene calls are TRBV30 and TRBJ2-2; D gene ambiguous. Germline V gene sequence: CDR1 GTSNPN, CDR2 SVGIG (reference sequence). The CDR3 has 14 amino acids. The ends were cut back, 3 bases at V and 2 bases at J, with 10 bases in the middle. CDR3 in amino acids: CAWSRGPNTGELFF. CDR3 nucleotides: TGTGCCTGGAGCCGTGGGCCCAACACCGGGGAGCTGTTTTTT.

The genes are TRBV7-2 and TRBJ1-2; D not resolved. V was cut by 5 bases and J by 2 bases, with 9 bases left in between. The germline CDR1 and CDR2 sequences are SGHTA and FQGNSA. The CDR3 is made up of 13 amino acids. CDR3 nucleotides: TGTGCCAGCAGCCCACCGGTGAACTATGGCTACACCTTC. It codes for CASSPPVNYGYTF.

This clone was observed a single time. The chain is built from TRBV9 and TRBJ2-2, with TRBD2 matching 9 bases. The trim removed 0 bases at V and 3 bases at J, leaving 6 bases unmatched. This CDR3 spans 17 amino acids. Germline CDR1 and CDR2: SGDLS and YYNGEE. The CDR3 bases are TGTGCCAGCAGCGTAGAGGGCGGGAGGGCCGACACCGGGGAGCTGTTTTTT. Amino acid sequence: CASSVEGGRADTGELFF.

This chain connects TRBV7-9 to TRBJ2-1, with D possibly TRBD2 on 6 matching bases. V shed 0 bases and J shed 1 base, with 19 bases lying between them. The germline V gene encodes CDR1 SEHNR and CDR2 FQNEAQ (reference sequence). The CDR3 has 19 amino acids. CDR3 bases: TGTGCCAGCAGCTTAGCTATTATCAAGCCTGGGGGGTCCTACAATGAGCAGTTCTTC. Its translation: CASSLAIIKPGGSYNEQFF.

J is TRBJ2-7 and V is TRBV2; D is possibly TRBD1 (5 bases). The V gene's germline CDR1 is SNHLY and CDR2 FYNNEI. CDR3 size: 12 residues. V lost 8 bases to trimming and J lost 0 bases, with 8 bases between them. Here the CDR3 reads CASQGYSYEQYF. CDR3 bases: TGTGCCAGCCAGGGTTACTCCTACGAGCAGTACTTC.

As concerns this clone: Additional DNA sequences in this sample encode the identical CDR3. The J gene is TRBJ1-2, the V gene TRBV24-1, with D hard to call. Trimming removed 4 bases at V and 1 base at J, with 6 bases between. This CDR3 has 13 amino acids. The V gene's germline CDR1 is KGHDR and CDR2 SFDVKD. The CDR3 region has the DNA TGTGCCACCAGTGACGCCGGTAACTATGGCTACACCTTC. Residues: CATSDAGNYGYTF.

The chain employs TRBV6-5 and TRBJ1-6; no firm D call. Trimming removed 7 bases from V and 8 bases from J, with 12 bases in between. Germline V gene lookup returns CDR1 MNHEY and CDR2 SVGAGI. CDR3 size: 13 residues. In DNA, the CDR3 is TGTGCCAGCACTAGCGGGCGCTATTCACCCCTCCACTTT. This gives the protein CASTSGRYSPLHF.

This clone appeared a few times. The chain couples TRBV25-1 to TRBJ1-5; D may be TRBD1 (5 bases). The CDR3 length is 14 residues. The germline V gene has CDR1 MGHDK and CDR2 SYGVNS. The V end was cut by 3 bases, the J end by 4 bases, with 10 bases between. CDR3 region: CASSDSGLNQPQHF. CDR3 nucleotides: TGTGCCAGCAGTGACTCGGGACTAAATCAGCCCCAGCATTTT.

The genes are TRBV2 and TRBJ2-7; 8 nucleotides agree with TRBD1. CDR3 length equals 14 residues. Germline V gene sequence: CDR1 SNHLY, CDR2 FYNNEI. V trimming: 4 bases; J trimming: 3 bases; junction bases outside the gene matches: 5. The CDR3 sequence: CASSVAGGVYEQYF. CDR3 bases: TGTGCCAGCAGTGTGGCAGGGGGCGTCTACGAGCAGTACTTC.